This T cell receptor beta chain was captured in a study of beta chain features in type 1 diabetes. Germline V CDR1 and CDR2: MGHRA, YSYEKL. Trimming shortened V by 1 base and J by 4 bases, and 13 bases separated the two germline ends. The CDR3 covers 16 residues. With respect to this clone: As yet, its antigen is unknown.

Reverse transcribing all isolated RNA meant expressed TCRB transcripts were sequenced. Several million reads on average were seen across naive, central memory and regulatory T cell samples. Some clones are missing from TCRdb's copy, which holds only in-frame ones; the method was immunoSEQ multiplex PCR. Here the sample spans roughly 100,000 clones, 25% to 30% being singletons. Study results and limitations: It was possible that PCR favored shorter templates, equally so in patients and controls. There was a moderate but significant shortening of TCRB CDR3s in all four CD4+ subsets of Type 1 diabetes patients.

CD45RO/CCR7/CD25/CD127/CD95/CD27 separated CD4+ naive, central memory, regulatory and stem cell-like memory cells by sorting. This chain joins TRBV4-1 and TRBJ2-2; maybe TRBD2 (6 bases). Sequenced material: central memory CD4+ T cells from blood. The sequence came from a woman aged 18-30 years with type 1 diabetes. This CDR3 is CASSQVDSGLTGELFF. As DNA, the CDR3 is TGCGCCAGCAGCCAAGTTGATAGCGGACTCACCGGGGAGCTGTTTTTT.